The clone carrying this T cell receptor beta chain was seen at least ten times. This CDR3 contains 16 residues. Germline V CDR1 and CDR2: LGHDT, YNNKEL (reference sequence). Deletions cut 3 bases from V and 0 bases from J, with 12 bases between. This specimen belongs to a study of T-cell reconstitution after alpha-beta-depleted transplantation in children. For TCRbeta, the library was prepared with unique molecular identifiers. TCRdb re-analysed the PCR reads in MiXCR, keeping a single row per CDR3 protein. The table lists about half a million distinct CDR3 sequences, under 15% of them singletons, with about 5% in the top ten.

This chain connects TRBV3-1 to TRBJ2-1; D may be TRBD2 (6 bases). The sample consisted of PBMCs from the stem cell graft donor, taken from the stem cell graft. The clonotype comes from a human donor who donated a stem cell graft to a child with combined immunodeficiency. As DNA, the CDR3 is TGTGCCAGCAGCCAGCTCTGGCGGGACTCCTACAATGAGCAGTTCTTC. Its protein product is CASSQLWRDSYNEQFF.